This TCR beta chain was profiled in a study of blood T cell repertoires in COVID-19. Study-level information: Specimens from acute and convalescent COVID-19 originated in the United States, Italy and Spain. Sources were T cells, B-cell-depleted T cells, or PBMCs; the material itself was cDNA or gDNA.

Per the authors' pipeline: Counts of nucleated cells, estimated from reference gene primer amplification, were obtained. Method: immunoSEQ multiplex PCR; TCRdb's copy keeps in-frame clones and lacks some. The D gene and trimming were derived from the DNA, and the V and J assignments and clone size from that table. Of under 85,000 clones listed, about nine tenths are singletons. The V gene's germline CDR1 is SGHRS and CDR2 YFSETQ. Trimming took off 0 bases at V and 0 bases at J, with 9 bases between the two ends. The CDR3 has 15 amino acids. The chain employs TRBV5-1 and TRBJ1-1, with TRBD1 as a possible D gene (6 bases). Sequenced sample: peripheral blood. The receptor's source is a man between 65 and 85 years old with active or convalescent COVID-19. Here the CDR3 reads CASSLVGGLNTEAFF. The DNA of the CDR3 is TGCGCCAGCAGCTTGGTTGGGGGCTTGAACACTGAAGCTTTCTTT.